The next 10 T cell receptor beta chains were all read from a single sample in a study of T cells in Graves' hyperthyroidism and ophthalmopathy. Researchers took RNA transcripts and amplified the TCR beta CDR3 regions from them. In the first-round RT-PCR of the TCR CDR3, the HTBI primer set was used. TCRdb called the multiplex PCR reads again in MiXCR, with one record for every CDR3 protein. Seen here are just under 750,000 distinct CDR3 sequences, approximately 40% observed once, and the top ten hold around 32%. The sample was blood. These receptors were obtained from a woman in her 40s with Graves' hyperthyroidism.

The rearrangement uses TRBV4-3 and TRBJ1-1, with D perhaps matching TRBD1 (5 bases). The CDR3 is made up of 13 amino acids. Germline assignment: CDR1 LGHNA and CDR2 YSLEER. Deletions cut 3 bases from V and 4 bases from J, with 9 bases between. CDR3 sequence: CASSQTESTEAFF. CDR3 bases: TGCGCCAGCAGCCAGACAGAGAGCACTGAAGCTTTCTTT.

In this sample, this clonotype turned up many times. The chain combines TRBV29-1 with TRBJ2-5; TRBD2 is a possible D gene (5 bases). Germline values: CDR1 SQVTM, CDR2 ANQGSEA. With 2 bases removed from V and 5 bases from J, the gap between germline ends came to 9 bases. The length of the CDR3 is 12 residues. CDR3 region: CSVERTAETQYF. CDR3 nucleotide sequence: TGCAGCGTTGAAAGGACTGCGGAGACCCAGTACTTC.

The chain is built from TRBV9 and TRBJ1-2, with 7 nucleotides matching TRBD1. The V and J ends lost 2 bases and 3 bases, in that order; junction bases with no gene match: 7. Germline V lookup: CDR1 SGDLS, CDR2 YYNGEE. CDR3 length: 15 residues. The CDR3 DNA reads TGTGCCAGCAGCGTTGTCATGGGGACAGACTATGGCTACACCTTC. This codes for CASSVVMGTDYGYTF.

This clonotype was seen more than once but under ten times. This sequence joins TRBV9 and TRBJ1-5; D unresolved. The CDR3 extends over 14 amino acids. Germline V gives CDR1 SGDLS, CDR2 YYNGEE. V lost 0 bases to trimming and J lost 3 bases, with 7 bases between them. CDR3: CASSVGLLNQPQHF. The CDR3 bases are TGTGCCAGCAGCGTAGGGCTGCTCAATCAGCCCCAGCATTTT.

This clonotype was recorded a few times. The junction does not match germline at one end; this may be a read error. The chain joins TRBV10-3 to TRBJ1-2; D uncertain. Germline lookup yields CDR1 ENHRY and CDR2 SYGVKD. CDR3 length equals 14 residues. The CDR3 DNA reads TGTGCCAGCAGTTACCCTAAGAGGGATGGCGGCTACACCTTC. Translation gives CASSYPKRDGGYTF.

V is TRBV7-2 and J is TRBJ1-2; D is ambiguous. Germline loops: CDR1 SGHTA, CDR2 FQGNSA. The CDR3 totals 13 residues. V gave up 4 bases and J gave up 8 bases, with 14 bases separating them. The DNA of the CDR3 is TGTGCCAGCAGCTCCAGTGGCGGAGAGGGCTACACCTTC. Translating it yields CASSSSGGEGYTF.

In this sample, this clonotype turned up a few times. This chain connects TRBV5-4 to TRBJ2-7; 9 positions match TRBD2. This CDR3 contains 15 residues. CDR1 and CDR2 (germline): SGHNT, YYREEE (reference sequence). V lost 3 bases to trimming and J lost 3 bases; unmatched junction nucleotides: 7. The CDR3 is CASSSGVSGSYEQYF. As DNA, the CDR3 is TGTGCCAGCAGCTCCGGGGTTAGCGGGAGCTACGAGCAGTACTTC. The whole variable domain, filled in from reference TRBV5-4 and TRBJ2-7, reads ETGVTQSPTHLIKTRGQQVTLRCSSQSGHNTVSWYQQALGQGPQFIFQYYREEENGRGNFPPRFSGLQFPNYSSELNVNALELDDSALYLCASSSGVSGSYEQYFGPGTRLTVT.

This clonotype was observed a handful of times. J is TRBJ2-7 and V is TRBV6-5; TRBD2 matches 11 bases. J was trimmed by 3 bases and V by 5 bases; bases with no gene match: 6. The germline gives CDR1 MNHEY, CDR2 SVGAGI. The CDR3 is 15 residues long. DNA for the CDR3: TGTGCCAGCAGTGAAGTAGCGGGAGGGCTCTACGAGCAGTACTTC. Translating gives CASSEVAGGLYEQYF.

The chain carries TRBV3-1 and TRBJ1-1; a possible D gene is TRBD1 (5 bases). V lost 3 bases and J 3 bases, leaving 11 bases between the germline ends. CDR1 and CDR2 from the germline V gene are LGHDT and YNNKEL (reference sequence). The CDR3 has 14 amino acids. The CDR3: CASSQGTWDTEAFF. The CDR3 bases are TGTGCCAGCAGCCAGGGGACGTGGGACACTGAAGCTTTCTTT.

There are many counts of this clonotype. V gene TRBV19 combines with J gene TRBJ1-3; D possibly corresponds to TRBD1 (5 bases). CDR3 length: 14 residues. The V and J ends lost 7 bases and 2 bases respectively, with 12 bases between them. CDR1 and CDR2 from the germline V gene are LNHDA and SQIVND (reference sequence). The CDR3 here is CASTDSGPGNTIYF. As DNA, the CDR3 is TGTGCCAGTACCGATTCGGGGCCTGGAAACACCATATATTTT.